These T cell receptor beta chains were read from a single sample in a study of shared clonotypes between healthy human individuals. Clones were read by immunoSEQ multiplex PCR, and TCRdb kept only the in-frame ones, dropping some. Of over 2 million clones in the sample, roughly 95% are singletons; the top ten hold 0.9% to 1.4%. The sequencing sample was made of naive CD8+ T cells sorted from blood. Receptors originate from a man aged 18 to 29 in good health. The CDR3 runs from the conserved cysteine through the conserved F or W. A D gene is named only where the DNA matches it firmly.

>TRBD2|TRBJ2-2|TRBV7-9
CASSSDVLAGGPGTGELFF
TGTGCCAGCAGCTCGGACGTACTAGCGGGAGGGCCGGGCACCGGGGAGCTGTTTTTT
>.|TRBJ2-7|TRBV11-3
CASSSETESEQYF
TGTGCCAGCAGCTCTGAAACGGAGAGCGAGCAGTACTTC
>TRBD1|TRBJ2-7|TRBV27
CASSWQGAIYEQYF
TGTGCCAGCAGTTGGCAGGGGGCCATCTACGAGCAGTACTTC
>.|TRBJ2-3|TRBV7-9
CASSLEVSTDTQYF
TGTGCCAGCAGCTTAGAGGTTAGCACAGATACGCAGTATTTT
>TRBD1|TRBJ2-7|TRBV6-5
CASSYSSGQVSYEQYF
TGTGCCAGCAGTTACTCGAGCGGACAGGTCTCCTACGAGCAGTACTTC
>TRBD2|TRBJ2-7|TRBV6-1
CASSEGQRIAGGLNEQYF
TGTGCCAGCAGTGAGGGACAGAGAATAGCGGGAGGATTGAACGAGCAGTACTTC
>.|TRBJ1-5|TRBV11-2
CASSAHSQPQHF
TGTGCCAGCAGCGCTCACAGTCAGCCCCAGCATTTT
>.|TRBJ2-5|TRBV27
CASSLWGGPQETQYF
TGTGCCAGCAGTTTATGGGGGGGGCCCCAAGAGACCCAGTACTTC
>.|TRBJ2-5|TRBV30
CAWSVLGARRETQYF
TGTGCCTGGAGTGTACTGGGGGCTCGGAGGGAGACCCAGTACTTC
>.|TRBJ1-1|TRBV4-1
CASSPRDTEAFF
TGCGCCAGCAGCCCGCGGGACACTGAAGCTTTCTTT
>.|TRBJ2-7|TRBV11-2
CASSPPGLIPPYEQYF
TGTGCCAGCAGCCCTCCGGGCCTAATTCCCCCCTACGAGCAGTACTTC
>.|TRBJ1-1|TRBV30
CAWSVYEQGEAFF
TGTGCCTGGAGTGTCTATGAACAAGGTGAAGCTTTCTTT
>.|TRBJ1-1|TRBV7-9
CASSYGRNTEAFF
TGTGCCAGCAGCTACGGGCGGAACACTGAAGCTTTCTTT
>.|TRBJ1-2|TRBV5-4
CASSLDTGYLYGYTF
TGTGCCAGCAGCTTGGATACAGGTTACCTCTATGGCTACACCTTC
>.|TRBJ2-7|TRBV2
CASSEWGGGGDEQYF
TGTGCCAGCAGTGAATGGGGAGGGGGAGGAGACGAGCAGTACTTC
>.|TRBJ2-1|TRBV5-1
CASSPESSYNEQFF
TGCGCCAGCAGCCCGGAATCCTCCTACAATGAGCAGTTCTTC
>TRBD2|TRBJ2-4|TRBV28
CASSPYMEPGGTNIQYF
TGTGCCAGCAGTCCCTATATGGAACCGGGGGGTACGAACATTCAGTACTTC
>TRBD2|TRBJ2-3|TRBV27
CASSLSAGGTDTQYF
TGTGCCAGCAGTTTATCGGCGGGGGGCACAGATACGCAGTATTTT
>.|TRBJ1-3|TRBV7-9
CASSLVGDLGNTIYF
TGTGCCAGCAGCTTAGTCGGGGATTTAGGAAACACCATATATTTT
>.|TRBJ2-5|TRBV19
CASSIDDRVQETQYF
TGTGCCAGTAGTATAGACGACAGAGTCCAAGAGACCCAGTACTTC
>.|TRBJ2-1|TRBV27
CASSFQGNEQFF
TGTGCCAGCAGTTTTCAGGGGAATGAGCAGTTCTTC
>.|TRBJ1-1|TRBV4-1
CASSQVPRDEAFF
TGCGCCAGCAGCCAAGTGCCGAGAGATGAAGCTTTCTTT
>TRBD2|TRBJ2-5|TRBV5-6
CASSGLAQETQYF
TGTGCCAGCAGCGGACTAGCTCAGGAGACCCAGTACTTC
>TRBD1|TRBJ2-7|TRBV6-1
CASSPGTATYEQYF
TGTGCCAGCAGCCCCGGGACAGCAACCTACGAGCAGTACTTC
>TRBD1|TRBJ2-3|TRBV6-1
CASSLSGTGIDTQYF
TGTGCCAGCAGCTTATCCGGGACAGGTATCGATACGCAGTATTTT
>.|TRBJ1-2|TRBV6-5
CASSYDRTGGGYTF
TGTGCCAGCAGTTACGATAGGACTGGAGGTGGCTACACCTTC
>.|TRBJ2-1|TRBV11-2
CASSLDRDPDEQFF
TGTGCCAGCAGCTTAGATCGGGATCCGGATGAGCAGTTCTTC
>.|TRBJ2-1|TRBV7-9
CASSYTGGSDNEQFF
TGTGCCAGCAGCTATACAGGTGGGTCCGACAATGAGCAGTTCTTC